This TCR beta chain was profiled in a study of blood T cell repertoires in COVID-19. Measured with immunoSEQ multiplex PCR; TCRdb has only the in-frame clones, and not every one. The data hold some 290,000 clones, with around nine tenths observed a single time. The CDR3 has 14 residues. The germline gives CDR1 GTSNPN, CDR2 SVGIG (reference sequence). V was shortened by 2 bases and J by 3 bases, with 13 bases between the two germline ends. The sequence derives from a woman in her twenties or thirties with COVID-19, enrolled during active disease. The chain couples TRBV30 to TRBJ1-1; the D gene is possibly TRBD1 (6 bases). The sequenced sample consisted of peripheral blood. CDR3 sequence (DNA): TGTGCCTGGAGTTTAGGGGGTGATGACACTGAAGCTTTCTTT. Protein sequence: CAWSLGGDDTEAFF.